Sequencing of this T cell receptor beta chain was carried out in a study of blood T cell repertoires in COVID-19. Study-wide context: Donors in the United States, Italy and Spain gave samples during acute or convalescent COVID-19. T cells, B-cell-depleted T cells, or PBMCs supplied cDNA or gDNA.

The J segment lost 0 bases and the V segment lost 6 bases, leaving 16 bases of the junction unmatched. Germline assignment: CDR1 MNHNY and CDR2 SVGAGI (reference sequence). The CDR3 is made up of 19 amino acids. This clone was observed once. Original processing notes: Amplification with reference gene primers provided the estimates of nucleated cell counts. This table comes from immunoSEQ multiplex PCR, and its TCRdb copy is limited to in-frame clones, with some not included. V and J calls and clone size follow that table, whereas D and trimming were derived from the DNA. Of some 140,000 clones listed, about 90% are singletons.

The V and J genes are TRBV6-6 and TRBJ1-3; the match to TRBD1 covers 8 bases. This TCR derives from a man between 45 and 60 years old with acute or convalescent COVID-19. Sequenced sample: peripheral blood. CDR3 coding DNA: TGTGCCAGCAGCTATGACCCGACGGACAGGGCAAGCTCTGGAAACACCATATATTTT. Translated: CASSYDPTDRASSGNTIYF.